This entry lists 14 T cell receptor beta chains sequenced from one sample in a study of graft-versus-host responses after intestinal transplantation. The protocol was immunoSEQ multiplex PCR, while the TCRdb copy is restricted to in-frame clones and leaves out a portion. The sample has just under 100,000 clones, 80% to 95% seen once. Specimen: PBMCs, collected around 450 days after intestinal transplant. These TCRs come from a human patient who received an intestinal transplant, so some T cells may come from the graft donor.

This sequence joins TRBV6-5 and TRBJ1-2; D is undetermined. V lost 5 bases to trimming and J lost 4 bases, with 8 bases between them. The CDR3 sequence is 12 residues long. Germline-derived CDR1 and CDR2 are MNHEY and SVGAGI. DNA for the CDR3: TGTGCCAGCAGTCGGGATGCCTATGGCTACACCTTC. Translating it yields CASSRDAYGYTF.

The rearrangement uses TRBV19 and TRBJ2-7, with 9 bases fitting TRBD1. Unmatched junction bases numbered 6, after V lost 7 bases and J lost 5 bases. CDR1 is LNHDA, CDR2 SQIVND, per germline (reference sequence). The CDR3 runs to 13 residues. CDR3 protein: CASMDRGVNEQYF. CDR3 DNA: TGTGCCAGTATGGACAGGGGTGTGAACGAGCAGTACTTC.

This chain connects TRBV6-1 to TRBJ2-5; a weak D match, TRBD1 (6 bases). This CDR3 is built from 13 residues. V gave up 7 bases and J gave up 4 bases, with 13 bases separating them. The germline V gene has CDR1 MNHNS and CDR2 SASEGT. CDR3 sequence (DNA): TGTGCCAGCACCCTAGCAGGGGCAGAGACCCAGTACTTC. Translated, it gives CASTLAGAETQYF.

CDR3 nucleotide sequence: TGCGCCAGCAGTGGGACAACGAACACCGGGGAGCTGTTTTTT. It encodes CASSGTTNTGELFF. J is TRBJ2-2 and V is TRBV10-1, with D perhaps matching TRBD1 (5 bases). The length of the CDR3 is 14 residues. The germline V and J ends were trimmed by 4 bases and 0 bases, with 6 bases remaining between them. Germline CDR1 WNHNN, CDR2 SYGVQD (reference sequence).

The V gene is TRBV2, the J gene TRBJ1-3, with D hard to call. Germline CDR1 reads SNHLY; CDR2 reads FYNNEI. This CDR3 has 13 residues. The V gene lost 4 bases and the J gene lost 1 base, with 5 bases spanning the gap. Here the CDR3 reads CASSGSSGNTIYF. CDR3 sequence (DNA): TGTGCCAGCAGTGGGAGTTCTGGAAACACCATATATTTT.

This clone was recorded only once. V is TRBV15 and J is TRBJ1-4; weak D call: TRBD1 (6 bases). Per the germline V gene, CDR1 is LNHNV and CDR2 is YYDKDF (reference sequence). Deletions cut 0 bases from V and 15 bases from J, with 23 bases between. This CDR3 contains 16 residues. CDR3 DNA sequence: TGTGCCACCAGCAGAGAGTGGGGGCAGGCCAAACTGGTGGTGTTTTTT. It codes for CATSREWGQAKLVVFF.

The rearrangement uses TRBV18 and TRBJ1-4; a possible D gene is TRBD1 (5 bases). Germline V gene lookup returns CDR1 KGHSH and CDR2 LQKENI. The CDR3 is 16 residues long. V dropped 4 bases and J dropped 0 bases, with 12 bases sitting between them. As DNA, the CDR3 is TGTGCCAGCTCACAAGCAAGGGGAGCAACTAATGAAAAACTGTTTTTT. Protein sequence: CASSQARGATNEKLFF.

The chain has TRBV15 and TRBJ2-5; 8 bases are a match to TRBD1. The germline V gene has CDR1 LNHNV and CDR2 YYDKDF (reference sequence). The length of the CDR3 is 14 residues. The trim removed 3 bases at V and 1 base at J, leaving 1 base unmatched. The CDR3 reads CATSRDRAQETQYF. In DNA, the CDR3 is TGTGCCACCAGCAGGGACAGGGCCCAAGAGACCCAGTACTTC.

This chain uses TRBV10-3 with TRBJ1-2, with 9 bases lining up with TRBD1. The germline CDR1 and CDR2 sequences are ENHRY and SYGVKD. The CDR3 sequence is 15 residues long. V trimming: 10 bases; J trimming: 8 bases; junction bases outside the gene matches: 17. DNA of the CDR3: TGTGCCAGCGGGGGGCCGGGACAGGGTGTATGGGGCTACACCTTC. Protein: CASGGPGQGVWGYTF.

The chain links TRBV7-8 to TRBJ2-3; D uncertain. The CDR3 runs 16 residues. CDR1 and CDR2 (germline): SGHVS, FQNEAQ. Trimming left V 1 base short and J 1 base short, with 12 bases between. CDR3 loop: CASSLGASPGTDTQYF. The DNA of the CDR3 is TGTGCCAGCAGCTTAGGGGCTAGTCCTGGCACAGATACGCAGTATTTT.

The V and J genes are TRBV10-3 and TRBJ1-4, with D hard to call. The germline V gene has CDR1 ENHRY and CDR2 SYGVKD. V gave up 6 bases and J gave up 7 bases, with 12 bases separating them. The CDR3 consists of 13 residues. The CDR3 DNA reads as TGTGCCATCAGAAAAGGACTAGGTGAAAAACTGTTTTTT. Its translation is CAIRKGLGEKLFF.

The chain links TRBV18 to TRBJ2-3; no clear D. The CDR3 is made up of 14 amino acids. Trimming shortened V by 6 bases and J by 0 bases, and 10 bases separated the two germline ends. CDR1 and CDR2 (germline): KGHSH, LQKENI. Here the CDR3 reads CASSRTTSTDTQYF. CDR3 sequence (DNA): TGTGCCAGCTCTCGAACAACTAGCACAGATACGCAGTATTTT.

CDR3 amino acids: CASSEGYQETQYF. CDR3 nucleotide sequence: TGTGCCAGCAGTGAGGGCTACCAAGAGACCCAGTACTTC. This chain joins TRBV6-1 and TRBJ2-5; D ambiguous. The CDR3 runs 13 residues. The V and J ends lost 3 bases and 0 bases respectively, with 5 bases between them. Looked up from germline, CDR1 is MNHNS and CDR2 is SASEGT.

The chain employs TRBV5-8 and TRBJ1-5, with 11 bases fitting TRBD1. The CDR3 is made up of 14 amino acids. Germline V gene data show CDR1 as SGHTS and CDR2 as YDEGEE. The junction had 1 base not matched to a gene; V was cut back by 2 bases and J by 6 bases. CDR3 protein: CASSLGTGGQPQHF. CDR3 nucleotides: TGTGCCAGCAGCTTAGGGACAGGGGGTCAGCCCCAGCATTTT. Supplemented by reference TRBV5-8 and TRBJ1-5, the full variable domain reads EAGVTQSPTHLIKTRGQQATLRCSPISGHTSVYWYQQALGLGLQFLLWYDEGEERNRGNFPPRFSGRQFPNYSSELNVNALELEDSALYLCASSLGTGGQPQHFGDGTRLSIL.